This T cell receptor (beta chain) appears in the sequencing data of a study of blood T cell repertoires in COVID-19. Here immunoSEQ multiplex PCR was the method, and the copy in TCRdb shows in-frame clones only, minus some. This sample has about 200,000 clones, with about nine tenths found just once. V lost 5 bases, J lost 7 bases, and 10 bases stayed unmatched. CDR3 length: 14 residues. Germline V gives CDR1 LNHDA, CDR2 SQIVND (reference sequence). The source is an elderly man with acute or convalescent COVID-19. The V call is TRBV19, the J call TRBJ2-7, with 8 nucleotides matching TRBD1. Sequenced material: peripheral blood. The CDR3 nucleotides are TGTGCCAGTAGTCAGTACAGGGGGTCAGGGGAGCAGTACTTC. Its translation: CASSQYRGSGEQYF.